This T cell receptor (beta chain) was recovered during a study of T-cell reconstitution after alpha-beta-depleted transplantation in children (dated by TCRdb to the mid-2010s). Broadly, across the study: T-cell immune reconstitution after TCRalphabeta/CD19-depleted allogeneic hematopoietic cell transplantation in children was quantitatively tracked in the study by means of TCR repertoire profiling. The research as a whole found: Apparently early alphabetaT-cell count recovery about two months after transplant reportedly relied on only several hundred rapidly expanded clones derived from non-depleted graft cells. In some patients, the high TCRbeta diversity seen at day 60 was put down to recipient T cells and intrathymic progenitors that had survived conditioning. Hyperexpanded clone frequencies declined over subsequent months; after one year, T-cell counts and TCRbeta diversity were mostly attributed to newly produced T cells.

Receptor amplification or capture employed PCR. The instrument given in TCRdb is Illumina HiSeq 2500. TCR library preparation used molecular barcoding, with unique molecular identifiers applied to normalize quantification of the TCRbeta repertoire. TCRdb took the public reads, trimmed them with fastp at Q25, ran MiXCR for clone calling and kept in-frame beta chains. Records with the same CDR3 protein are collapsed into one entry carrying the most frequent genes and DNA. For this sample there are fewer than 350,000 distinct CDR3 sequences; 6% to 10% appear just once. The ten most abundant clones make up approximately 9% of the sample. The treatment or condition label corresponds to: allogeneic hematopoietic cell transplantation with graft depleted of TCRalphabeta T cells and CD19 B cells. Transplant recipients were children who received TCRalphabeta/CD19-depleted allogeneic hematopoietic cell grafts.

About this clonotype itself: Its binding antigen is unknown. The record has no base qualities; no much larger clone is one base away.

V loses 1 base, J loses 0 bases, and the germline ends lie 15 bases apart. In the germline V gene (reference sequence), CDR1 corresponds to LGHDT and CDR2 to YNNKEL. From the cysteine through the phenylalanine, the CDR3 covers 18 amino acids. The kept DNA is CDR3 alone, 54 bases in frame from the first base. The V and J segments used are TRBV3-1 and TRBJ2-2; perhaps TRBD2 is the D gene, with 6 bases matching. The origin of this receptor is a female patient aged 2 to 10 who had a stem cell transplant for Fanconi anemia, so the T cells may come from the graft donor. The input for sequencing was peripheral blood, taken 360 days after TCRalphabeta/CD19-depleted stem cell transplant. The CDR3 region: CASSQVAGGAANTGELFF. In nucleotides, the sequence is TGTGCCAGCAGCCAAGTCGCTGGAGGGGCAGCGAACACCGGGGAGCTGTTTTTT.